This record covers a single T cell receptor (beta chain). Its target is not known. This sample was included in a study of cytomegalovirus exposure and HLA in healthy donors. The wider study: Of the donors genotyped, about 410 in all, over 80% fell in the Caucasian-associated ancestry cluster.

Vbeta (60) and Jbeta (13) primers were used in the PCR. The data were produced by immunoSEQ multiplex PCR, yet TCRdb's version contains in-frame clones alone and is incomplete. The sample holds 110,000 to 150,000 clones, 80% to 90% seen once. Study findings and constraints: The authors excluded some V segments, including TRBV6-2 and TRBV6-3, as indistinguishable.

Germline CDR1 SGDLS, CDR2 YYNGEE. The CDR3 sequence is 16 residues long. The V gene end was trimmed by 3 bases and the J gene end by 5 bases; junction bases not matched to a gene: 9. The source is a middle-aged woman in good health and CMV-seropositive. Sequencing used PBMCs. The chain employs TRBV9 and TRBJ2-3; 10 bases align to TRBD1. The CDR3 loop is CASSGTGQGGGDTQYF. CDR3 bases: TGTGCCAGCAGCGGGACCGGACAGGGGGGCGGAGATACGCAGTATTTT.